Below, 27 T cell receptor beta chains from the same sample are listed, as sequenced in a study of CD8 T cells in ankylosing spondylitis. One entry per CDR3 protein, called by TCRdb with MiXCR from the 5' RACE reads. Of about 800,000 distinct CDR3 sequences in the sample, roughly 10% were seen once. Their specific antigens are unknown. General study results and limits: What appeared characteristic of ankylosing spondylitis blood was a TCR beta motif of eight or nine highly homologous variants.

Sequenced material: blood, either unsorted or a sorted T cell fraction (not recorded which). The receptor source for this set is a male donor with ankylosing spondylitis.

The chain has TRBV4-2 and TRBJ1-5, with D possibly being TRBD1 (5 bases). Trimming took 0 bases from V and 7 from J, leaving 13 bases between them. The CDR3 contains 15 residues. The germline V gene encodes CDR1 LGHNA and CDR2 YNFKEQ. CDR3 protein: CASSQDPGEGQPQHF. In nucleotides, the CDR3 is TGTGCCAGCAGCCAAGATCCCGGGGAGGGGCAGCCCCAGCATTTT.

CDR3 DNA sequence: TGTGCCAGCAGCGTACTACCCAAGGGCCCTCCTTACGAGCAGTACTTC. It translates to CASSVLPKGPPYEQYF. V is TRBV7-6 and J is TRBJ2-7, with D uncertain. CDR1 is SGHVS and CDR2 is FNYEAQ in the germline V gene. The germline V and J ends were trimmed by 5 bases and 4 bases, with 21 bases remaining between them. This CDR3 comprises 16 residues.

This chain uses TRBV3-1 with TRBJ2-7; D is tentatively TRBD1 or TRBD2 (6 bases each). The CDR3 spans 13 residues. Germline CDR1 and CDR2: LGHDT and YNNKEL (reference sequence). V dropped 8 bases and J dropped 5 bases, with 16 bases sitting between them. The CDR3 DNA reads as TGTGCCAGCCGGAGGGGGTTTGAAAACGAGCAGTACTTC. Residues: CASRRGFENEQYF.

For this clonotype: Germline and junction disagree at one end, which may indicate a read error. This chain links TRBV28 with TRBJ2-3; D perhaps matches TRBD2 (6 bases). The CDR3 has 13 amino acids. CDR1 is MDHEN and CDR2 is SYDVKM in the germline V gene. This CDR3 reads CASTLTSIDTQYF. CDR3 in DNA: TGTGCCAGCACCCTTACTAGCATAGATACGCAGTATTTT. The whole variable domain, filled in from reference TRBV28 and TRBJ2-3, reads DVKVTQSSRYLVKRTGEKVFLECVQDMDHENMFWYRQDPGLGLRLIYFSYDVKMKEKGDIPEGYSVSREKKERFSLILESASTNQTSMYLCASTLTSIDTQYFGPGTRLTVL.

This clonotype showed up many times. V gene TRBV5-1 combines with J gene TRBJ2-7; tentative D call: TRBD1 (5 bases). V was trimmed by 2 bases and J by 5 bases, leaving 17 bases between them. This CDR3 spans 15 amino acids. The V gene's germline CDR1 is SGHRS and CDR2 YFSETQ. In DNA, the CDR3 is TGCGCCAGCAGCTTCGCCGGACAATCAGCCAACGAGCAGTACTTC. Its translation: CASSFAGQSANEQYF. The whole variable domain, remainder taken from reference TRBV5-1 and TRBJ2-7, is KAGVTQTPRYLIKTRGQQVTLSCSPISGHRSVSWYQQTPGQGLQFLFEYFSETQRNKGNFPGRFSGRQFSNSRSEMNVSTLELGDSALYLCASSFAGQSANEQYFGPGTRLTVT.

The chain has TRBV5-1 and TRBJ2-6; a possible D gene is TRBD1 (6 bases). V dropped 0 bases and J dropped 0 bases, with 16 bases sitting between them. Germline V gene lookup returns CDR1 SGHRS and CDR2 YFSETQ. This CDR3 is built from 19 residues. Here the CDR3 DNA reads TGCGCCAGCAGCTTGGATCCGGCAGGACAGAGCTCTGGGGCCAACGTCCTGACTTTC. Translating it yields CASSLDPAGQSSGANVLTF. Drawing the rest from reference TRBV5-1 and TRBJ2-6, the complete variable domain is KAGVTQTPRYLIKTRGQQVTLSCSPISGHRSVSWYQQTPGQGLQFLFEYFSETQRNKGNFPGRFSGRQFSNSRSEMNVSTLELGDSALYLCASSLDPAGQSSGANVLTFGAGSRLTVL.

This chain joins TRBV6-5 and TRBJ2-7; 8 bases match TRBD1. Germline loops: CDR1 MNHEY, CDR2 SVGAGI. The CDR3 runs to 13 residues. J gave up 6 bases and V 4 bases, and 5 bases lay outside the gene matches. The CDR3 spells CASSSAGGGEQYF. DNA of the CDR3: TGTGCCAGCAGTTCGGCAGGGGGCGGCGAGCAGTACTTC.

This clonotype has at least ten counts. The rearrangement links TRBV29-1 to TRBJ1-1; no definite D call. The CDR3 totals 13 residues. Trimming shortened V by 6 bases and J by 1 base, and 12 bases separated the two germline ends. Looked up from germline, CDR1 is SQVTM and CDR2 is ANQGSEA. The CDR3: CSVGGVTNTEAFF. Written as DNA, the CDR3 is TGCAGCGTCGGAGGTGTAACGAACACTGAAGCTTTCTTT.

This clonotype was recorded once. The rearrangement uses TRBV6-2 or TRBV6-3 and TRBJ2-2, with 11 bases lining up with TRBD1. Losses at the gene ends were 6 bases for V and 11 bases for J; bases not matched to a gene: 11. The CDR3 has 15 amino acids. Per germline, CDR1 MNHEY and CDR2 SVGEGT. The CDR3: CASRPRGQGASELFF. In nucleotides, the CDR3 is TGTGCCAGCAGGCCCCGCGGACAGGGGGCGAGCGAGCTGTTTTTT.

This chain joins TRBV5-1 and TRBJ1-1, with unresolved D. V dropped 4 bases and J dropped 4 bases, with 17 bases sitting between them. CDR3 length: 15 amino acids. Germline CDR1 is SGHRS and CDR2 is YFSETQ. The CDR3 bases are TGCGCCAGCAGCCCTGAAGCAGGCGTTCCCACTGAAGCTTTCTTT. The encoded protein is CASSPEAGVPTEAFF.

The chain couples TRBV6-5 to TRBJ1-2; D gene ambiguous. Germline CDR1 MNHEY, CDR2 SVGAGI. The CDR3 has 13 amino acids. V shed 3 bases and J shed 7 bases, with 12 bases lying between them. For the CDR3, the DNA is TGTGCCAGCAGTTATGGCGGGTACGGTGGCTACACCTTC. Translated, it gives CASSYGGYGGYTF.

V and J are TRBV27 and TRBJ2-5; 8 nucleotides agree with TRBD1. The CDR3 runs 13 residues. Germline V CDR1 and CDR2: MNHEY, SMNVEV (reference sequence). V lost 4 bases to trimming and J lost 7 bases; unmatched junction nucleotides: 5. This CDR3 reads CASSSQQGGTQYF. The DNA for the CDR3 is TGTGCCAGCAGTTCTCAACAGGGGGGGACCCAGTACTTC.

The chain recombines TRBV20-1 with TRBJ2-7; the D gene could be TRBD1 or TRBD2 (7 bases each). The CDR3 has 15 amino acids. V was shortened by 0 bases and J by 6 bases, with 18 bases between the two germline ends. From germline, CDR1 is DFQATT and CDR2 SNEGSKA (reference sequence). CDR3 sequence reads: CSARDSGQSGGEQYF. The CDR3 coding sequence is TGCAGTGCTAGAGACTCGGGACAGTCGGGGGGCGAGCAGTACTTC.

This clonotype has a count of ten or more. The V call is TRBV29-1, the J call TRBJ2-3; 8 bases fit TRBD1. The CDR3 is made up of 14 amino acids. The junction had 10 bases not matched to a gene; V was cut back by 7 bases and J by 4 bases. Per the germline V gene, CDR1 is SQVTM and CDR2 is ANQGSEA. The DNA of the CDR3 is TGCAGCGCCACCAGGGCAGGGGGCTCAGATACGCAGTATTTT. Translating gives CSATRAGGSDTQYF.

This clonotype was counted between two and nine times. The chain links TRBV20-1 to TRBJ1-5, with 8 bases matching TRBD1. Germline CDR1 and CDR2: DFQATT and SNEGSKA (reference sequence). This CDR3 has 16 amino acids. Trimming removed 5 bases from V and 7 bases from J; junction bases left unmatched: 16. This chain's CDR3 is CSAFKAGGPSWQPQHF. DNA for the CDR3: TGCAGTGCTTTTAAGGCAGGGGGCCCCTCCTGGCAGCCCCAGCATTTT.

The sample holds many counts of this clonotype. The rearrangement links TRBV29-1 to TRBJ2-5; weak D call: TRBD1 (6 bases). The CDR3 has 12 residues. Trimming took 4 bases from V and 1 from J, leaving 7 bases between them. Germline lookup yields CDR1 SQVTM and CDR2 ANQGSEA. The CDR3 bases are TGCAGCGTTGGGACAGTCCAAGAGACCCAGTACTTC. Translation gives CSVGTVQETQYF.

This clonotype occurred many times. The genes are TRBV20-1 and TRBJ2-7; TRBD1 might be the D (6 bases). The CDR3 sequence is 12 residues long. The V end lost 3 bases, the J end lost 2 bases, and 8 bases lay between the germline ends. CDR1 and CDR2 from the germline V gene are DFQATT and SNEGSKA (reference sequence). This CDR3 is CSASRDTYEQYF. DNA for the CDR3: TGCAGTGCTAGTCGGGACACCTACGAGCAGTACTTC.

The rearrangement links TRBV5-1 to TRBJ2-3; maybe TRBD1 (5 bases). CDR1 and CDR2 from the germline V gene are SGHRS and YFSETQ. The V gene lost 7 bases and the J gene lost 1 base, with 10 bases spanning the gap. The CDR3 length is 13 residues. CDR3 sequence (DNA): TGCGCCAGCGCGACAGTTGGCACAGATACGCAGTATTTT. Its translation is CASATVGTDTQYF.

This clonotype occurred many times. The rearrangement joins TRBV12-3 or TRBV12-4 to TRBJ2-7; the match to TRBD2 covers 7 bases. The CDR3 sequence is 15 residues long. The J segment lost 2 bases and the V segment lost 3 bases, leaving 7 bases of the junction unmatched. The CDR3 protein is CASSFGGRPTYEQYF. In nucleotides, the CDR3 is TGTGCCAGCAGTTTCGGCGGGAGACCTACCTACGAGCAGTACTTC.

This clonotype has only a few counts. The chain has TRBV28 and TRBJ2-3; 9 bases are shared with TRBD1. This CDR3 region has 15 residues. The ends lost 2 bases at V and 5 bases at J; junction bases unmatched: 5. Per germline, CDR1 MDHEN and CDR2 SYDVKM. The DNA of the CDR3 is TGTGCCAGCAGTTTAATAGGACAGGGGCGAGATACGCAGTATTTT. The encoded protein is CASSLIGQGRDTQYF.

The DNA of the CDR3 is TGCAGTGCTAGGGACCCTTCGCGGGAGCAGTACTTC. This codes for CSARDPSREQYF. The chain carries TRBV20-1 and TRBJ2-7; D is unclear. The CDR3 is made up of 12 amino acids. Per germline, CDR1 DFQATT and CDR2 SNEGSKA (reference sequence). Trimming took 3 bases from V and 7 from J, leaving 13 bases between them.

The chain uses TRBV29-1 and TRBJ2-7; D gene ambiguous. The germline V and J ends were trimmed by 1 base and 3 bases, with 13 bases remaining between them. The CDR3 runs to 14 residues. The germline V gene encodes CDR1 SQVTM and CDR2 ANQGSEA. CDR3 residues: CSVEGVDGVYEQYF. CDR3 nucleotide sequence: TGCAGCGTTGAAGGTGTAGATGGGGTCTACGAGCAGTACTTC.

This clonotype was counted at least ten times. This chain joins TRBV20-1 and TRBJ1-5, with TRBD1 matching 8 bases. Germline V gene lookup returns CDR1 DFQATT and CDR2 SNEGSKA (reference sequence). V was clipped by 0 bases and J by 8 bases; unmatched bases: 12. The CDR3 runs 16 residues. As DNA, the CDR3 is TGCAGTGCTAGAGATGGGACAGGACTATCCAGGGAGCCCCAGCATTTT. Its protein product is CSARDGTGLSREPQHF.

The table lists this clonotype with a few counts. The gene calls are TRBV6-1 and TRBJ2-3; D could derive from TRBD1 or TRBD2 (5 bases each). The CDR3 contains 12 residues. The germline CDR1 and CDR2 sequences are MNHNS and SASEGT. V was pared by 4 bases and J by 7 bases, with 9 bases between. This chain's CDR3 is CASSVGDYTQYF. The CDR3 DNA follows: TGTGCCAGCAGTGTGGGGGATTATACGCAGTATTTT.

This clonotype was found a few times. The chain combines TRBV4-3 with TRBJ1-6; D is uncertain. V was pared by 0 bases and J by 0 bases, with 12 bases between. Germline V gives CDR1 LGHNA, CDR2 YSLEER. The CDR3 is 18 residues long. The CDR3 bases are TGCGCCAGCAGCCAAGATGCATCTAGGAGCTCCTATAATTCACCCCTCCACTTT. Its protein product is CASSQDASRSSYNSPLHF.

This clonotype was seen a few times. The V call is TRBV11-2, the J call TRBJ2-3; 13 bases are shared with TRBD2. Trimming removed 2 bases from V and 7 bases from J; junction bases left unmatched: 15. Germline V gene data show CDR1 as SGHAT and CDR2 as FQNNGV. The CDR3 is made up of 19 amino acids. CDR3 DNA: TGTGCCAGCAGCTTATCTTTACTAGCGGGAGGGAAAAACCCCTATACGCAGTATTTT. It yields the protein CASSLSLLAGGKNPYTQYF.

This clonotype was counted a few times. This chain uses TRBV7-2 with TRBJ2-7; 8 nucleotides match TRBD1. J gave up 4 bases and V 5 bases, and 16 bases lay outside the gene matches. Germline loops: CDR1 SGHTA, CDR2 FQGNSA. The CDR3 is 17 residues long. The DNA of the CDR3 is TGTGCCAGCAGCCGACAGGGGCGAGGTACCAGGTCTTACGAGCAGTACTTC. It specifies CASSRQGRGTRSYEQYF. Complete variable domain (other parts from reference TRBV7-2 and TRBJ2-7): GAGVSQSPSNKVTEKGKDVELRCDPISGHTALYWYRQSLGQGLEFLIYFQGNSAPDKSGLPSDRFSAERTGGSVSTLTIQRTQQEDSAVYLCASSRQGRGTRSYEQYFGPGTRLTVT.